What follows are 4 T cell receptor beta chains derived from one specimen sequenced in a study of shared clonotypes between healthy human individuals. Libraries were prepared by immunoSEQ multiplex PCR; TCRdb keeps only in-frame clonotypes and omits some of them. The repertoire holds fewer than 3 million clones, with 85% to 95% as singletons. Sample: naive CD4+ T cells from PBMCs. Stated subset: CD45RA+ positively selected. Receptors originate from a man between 18 and 29 years old in good health. Some clones in this sample may be carry-over from other donors' samples.

The rearrangement joins TRBV7-2 to TRBJ1-1; D is undetermined. The CDR3 loop spans 14 amino acids. The germline V and J ends were trimmed by 1 base and 3 bases, with 9 bases remaining between them. Germline lookup yields CDR1 SGHTA and CDR2 FQGNSA. The CDR3 nucleotides are TGTGCCAGCAGCTTAGATAGGAGTTACACTGAAGCTTTCTTT. Its protein product is CASSLDRSYTEAFF.

The chain has TRBV5-6 and TRBJ2-5, with TRBD2 identical over 15 bases. V was pared by 4 bases and J by 3 bases, with 10 bases of the junction left unmatched. The CDR3 has 18 residues. The germline gives CDR1 SGHDT, CDR2 YYEEEE. The CDR3 DNA follows: TGTGCCAGCAGCCCGAGGACTAGCGGGAGGGCTGATAAAGAGACCCAGTACTTC. Its protein product is CASSPRTSGRADKETQYF.

This clone has only a few counts. The chain joins TRBV5-1 to TRBJ1-1; 7 bases are shared with TRBD1. Germline CDR1 and CDR2: SGHRS and YFSETQ. The V gene end was trimmed by 4 bases and the J gene end by 4 bases; junction bases not matched to a gene: 7. There are 14 residues in the CDR3. The CDR3 bases are TGCGCCAGCAGCGTAACGACAGGGTCCACTGAAGCTTTCTTT. Residues: CASSVTTGSTEAFF.

CDR3 nucleotide sequence: TGTGCCAGCAGTTCCGTCACCGGGGAGCTGTTTTTT. Translated: CASSSVTGELFF. This chain joins TRBV27 and TRBJ2-2; D gene ambiguous. The CDR3 length is 12 residues. Germline CDR1 reads MNHEY; CDR2 reads SMNVEV (reference sequence). Trimming took off 4 bases at V and 4 bases at J, with 4 bases between the two ends.